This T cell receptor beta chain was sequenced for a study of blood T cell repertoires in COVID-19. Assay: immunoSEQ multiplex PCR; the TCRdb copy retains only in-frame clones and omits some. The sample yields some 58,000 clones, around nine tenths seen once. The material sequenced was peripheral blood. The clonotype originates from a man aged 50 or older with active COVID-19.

The CDR3 nucleotides read TGTGCCAGTAGTGCCCCCGGGACTAGTCGAAATGAGCAGTTCTTC. Translating it yields CASSAPGTSRNEQFF. The V call is TRBV19, the J call TRBJ2-1; TRBD2 matches 8 bases. With 5 bases clipped from V and 7 bases from J, the junction kept 10 bases outside the gene matches. Germline CDR1 and CDR2: LNHDA and SQIVND (reference sequence). The CDR3 loop spans 15 amino acids.